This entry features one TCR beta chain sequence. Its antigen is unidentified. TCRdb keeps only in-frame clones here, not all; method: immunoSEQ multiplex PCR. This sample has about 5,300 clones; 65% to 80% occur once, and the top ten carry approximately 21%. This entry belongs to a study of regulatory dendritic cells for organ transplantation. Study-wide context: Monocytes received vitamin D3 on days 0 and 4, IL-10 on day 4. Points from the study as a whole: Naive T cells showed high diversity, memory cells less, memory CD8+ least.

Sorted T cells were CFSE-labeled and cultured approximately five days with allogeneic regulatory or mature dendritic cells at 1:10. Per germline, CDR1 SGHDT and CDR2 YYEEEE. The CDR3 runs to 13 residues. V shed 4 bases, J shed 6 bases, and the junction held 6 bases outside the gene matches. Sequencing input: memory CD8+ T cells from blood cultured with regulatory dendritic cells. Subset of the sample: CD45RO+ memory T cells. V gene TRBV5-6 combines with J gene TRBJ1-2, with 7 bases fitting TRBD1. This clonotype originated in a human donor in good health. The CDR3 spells CASSQQGSNGYTF. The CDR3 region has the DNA TGTGCCAGCAGCCAACAGGGGAGTAATGGCTACACCTTC.